One sample yielded the 28 T cell receptor beta chains listed below, sequenced in a study of T cells after yellow fever vaccination. MiXCR was run by TCRdb on the 5' RACE reads, yielding one entry per CDR3 protein. The table includes hundreds of thousands of distinct CDR3 sequences, about 12% detected once. The sample here was PBMCs, taken on the day of the yellow fever booster vaccination. These receptors were obtained from a young man who received the YFV17D yellow fever vaccine.

This clonotype turned up a few times. The DNA of the CDR3 is TGCAGTGCTAAGGGACATGGGGTGAATGAGCAGTTCTTC. Its translation is CSAKGHGVNEQFF. This chain links TRBV20-1 with TRBJ2-1, with D possibly matching TRBD1 (6 bases). CDR3 length: 13 residues. V was pared by 4 bases and J by 7 bases, with 14 bases between. Germline CDR1 reads DFQATT; CDR2 reads SNEGSKA (reference sequence).

This clonotype was seen many times. This chain joins TRBV20-1 and TRBJ1-5; no definite D call. V was clipped by 6 bases and J by 5 bases, with 11 bases between them. The V gene's germline CDR1 is DFQATT and CDR2 SNEGSKA (reference sequence). The CDR3 is made up of 12 amino acids. CDR3 nucleotides: TGCAGTGCGACATTTGGATATCAGCCCCAGCATTTT. The encoded protein is CSATFGYQPQHF.

The chain is built from TRBV6-5 and TRBJ2-1; D not certain. This CDR3 has 14 residues. Germline CDR1 and CDR2: MNHEY and SVGAGI. Between the trimmed V and J ends, which lost 0 bases and 3 bases, there was a span of 6 bases. CDR3 amino acids: CASSYSGYYNEQFF. CDR3 nucleotides: TGTGCCAGCAGTTACTCGGGCTACTACAATGAGCAGTTCTTC.

The chain joins TRBV12-3 or TRBV12-4 to TRBJ2-7; 7 bases line up with TRBD1. J was trimmed by 0 bases and V by 2 bases; bases with no gene match: 4. The CDR3 extends over 15 amino acids. In DNA, the CDR3 is TGTGCCAGCAGTTTAAACGGACAGGTCTCCTACGAGCAGTACTTC. Its translation is CASSLNGQVSYEQYF.

This clonotype was observed a handful of times. The chain couples TRBV9 to TRBJ2-2, with TRBD1 as a possible D gene (7 bases). V lost 3 bases and J lost 6, with 15 bases in between. This CDR3 has 15 residues. CDR1 and CDR2 (germline): SGDLS, YYNGEE. DNA of the CDR3: TGTGCCAGCAGCGCTTTGCAGGGGGGAGCCGGGGAGCTGTTTTTT. This encodes CASSALQGGAGELFF.

The CDR3 loop reads CASSHPGGEKLFF. Here the CDR3 DNA reads TGTGCCAGCAGCCATCCTGGGGGTGAAAAACTGTTTTTT. J is TRBJ1-4 and V is TRBV28; possible D gene TRBD1, 5 bases. Germline values: CDR1 MDHEN, CDR2 SYDVKM. The CDR3 is 13 amino acids. Trimming took off 6 bases at V and 7 bases at J, with 12 bases between the two ends. Using reference TRBV28 and TRBJ1-4 for the parts outside the CDR3, the full variable domain is DVKVTQSSRYLVKRTGEKVFLECVQDMDHENMFWYRQDPGLGLRLIYFSYDVKMKEKGDIPEGYSVSREKKERFSLILESASTNQTSMYLCASSHPGGEKLFFGSGTQLSVL.

This clonotype was detected ten times or more. The V call is TRBV3-1, the J call TRBJ2-1, with TRBD1 matching 10 bases. J gave up 4 bases and V 7 bases, and 4 bases lay outside the gene matches. This CDR3 has 14 residues. Germline lookup yields CDR1 LGHDT and CDR2 YNNKEL (reference sequence). The CDR3 bases are TGTGCCAGCACCAGGGACAGGGGTTACAATGAGCAGTTCTTC. Translated, it gives CASTRDRGYNEQFF.

The chain couples TRBV11-1 to TRBJ2-7; the match to TRBD2 covers 16 bases. The CDR3 runs to 23 residues. With 0 bases clipped from V and 2 bases from J, the junction kept 19 bases outside the gene matches. Germline V gene lookup returns CDR1 SGHAT and CDR2 FQDESV (reference sequence). The CDR3 region is CASSLAPRVTPGLAGGNAYEQYF. In DNA, the CDR3 is TGTGCCAGCAGCTTAGCCCCTAGGGTTACACCGGGACTAGCGGGAGGGAATGCCTACGAGCAGTACTTC.

This clonotype was observed a handful of times. This chain uses TRBV20-1 with TRBJ2-7, with D possibly TRBD1 on 5 matching bases. Germline CDR1 reads DFQATT; CDR2 reads SNEGSKA (reference sequence). The V end was cut by 5 bases, the J end by 1 base, with 18 bases between. The CDR3 extends over 15 amino acids. The CDR3 protein is CSAAGRTSGSYEQYF. DNA for the CDR3: TGCAGTGCTGCTGGCCGGACATCAGGGTCCTACGAGCAGTACTTC.

The sample holds a few counts of this clonotype. The V and J genes are TRBV12-3 or TRBV12-4 and TRBJ2-7; D possibly corresponds to TRBD1 (6 bases). The CDR3 has 14 residues. Trimming shortened V by 2 bases and J by 4 bases, and 12 bases separated the two germline ends. The CDR3 coding sequence is TGTGCCAGCAGTTTACAGGGGCCGTTATACGAGCAGTACTTC. Translating gives CASSLQGPLYEQYF.

The chain combines TRBV7-8 with TRBJ2-7; 7 nucleotides align to TRBD1. The germline V gene has CDR1 SGHVS and CDR2 FQNEAQ. The ends lost 5 bases at V and 1 base at J; junction bases unmatched: 8. The CDR3 consists of 15 residues. Here the CDR3 DNA reads TGTGCCAGCAGCGGTGACAGGGCAACATCCTACGAGCAGTACTTC. Its protein is CASSGDRATSYEQYF.

This clonotype appeared a few times. V gene TRBV12-3 or TRBV12-4 combines with J gene TRBJ1-2; D is uncertain. This CDR3 is built from 14 residues. The germline V and J ends were trimmed by 6 bases and 2 bases, with 13 bases remaining between them. The CDR3 DNA is TGTGCCAGCAGACCACCCGACAAAAACTATGGCTACACCTTC. Translation gives CASRPPDKNYGYTF.

The genes are TRBV23-1 and TRBJ2-5, with D possibly matching TRBD2 (6 bases). TRBV23-1 is marked as an open reading frame, function uncertain. CDR3 length: 13 amino acids. V shed 6 bases and J shed 2 bases, with 10 bases lying between them. CDR3 DNA: TGCGCCAGCAGGAAGGAGGGACAAGAGACCCAGTACTTC. This gives the protein CASRKEGQETQYF.

This clonotype has a count of ten or more. The chain has TRBV7-2 and TRBJ2-1, with a weak D call TRBD1 (5 bases). The germline V gene encodes CDR1 SGHTA and CDR2 FQGNSA. Trimming stripped 1 base from V and 4 bases from J, with 17 bases between. The CDR3 spans 17 residues. The DNA for the CDR3 is TGTGCCAGCAGCTTAGGCCGGCAGGGTAGAACTTACAATGAGCAGTTCTTC. It codes for CASSLGRQGRTYNEQFF.

The table lists this clonotype with a few counts. V is TRBV7-2 and J is TRBJ2-7; 10 bases match TRBD2. CDR3 length equals 16 residues. J lost 1 base, V lost 0 bases, and 3 bases had no gene match. In germline, CDR1 is SGHTA, CDR2 FQGNSA. Here the CDR3 reads CASSLAMTSGSYEQYF. The CDR3 region has the DNA TGTGCCAGCAGCTTAGCGATGACTAGCGGGTCCTACGAGCAGTACTTC.

V is TRBV7-9 and J is TRBJ1-1; tentatively, D is TRBD1 (5 bases). This CDR3 comprises 13 residues. CDR1 SEHNR and CDR2 FQNEAQ come from the germline V gene (reference sequence). V dropped 1 base and J dropped 10 bases, with 13 bases sitting between them. CDR3 loop: CASSLEDGGGAFF. CDR3 bases: TGTGCCAGCAGCTTAGAAGACGGGGGTGGAGCTTTCTTT.

This rearrangement joins TRBV28 to TRBJ2-1; 8 nucleotides line up with TRBD2. CDR1 and CDR2 from the germline V gene are MDHEN and SYDVKM. Trimming cost V 4 bases and J 0 bases; bases outside gene matches: 5. This CDR3 comprises 16 residues. CDR3 in DNA: TGTGCCAGCAGTTACCACAGCGGGAGCTCCTACAATGAGCAGTTCTTC. As protein: CASSYHSGSSYNEQFF.

This clonotype was picked up a small number of times. The V and J genes are TRBV25-1 and TRBJ2-1, with 7 bases fitting TRBD2. The CDR3 contains 13 residues. CDR1 and CDR2 (germline): MGHDK, SYGVNS. The V gene end was trimmed by 9 bases and the J gene end by 16 bases; junction bases not matched to a gene: 18. CDR3 DNA: TGTGCCAGTACTTCCGGGACTACCTCGGGGTCATTCTTC. Residues: CASTSGTTSGSFF. The variable domain in full, with the rest retrieved from reference TRBV25-1 and TRBJ2-1, is EADIYQTPRYLVIGTGKKITLECSQTMGHDKMYWYQQDPGMELHLIHYSYGVNSTEKGDLSSESTVSRIRTEHFPLTLESARPSHTSQYLCASTSGTTSGSFFGPGTRLTVL.

The chain has TRBV6-1 and TRBJ1-4; D gene ambiguous. V gave up 0 bases and J gave up 10 bases, with 12 bases separating them. From germline, CDR1 is MNHNS and CDR2 SASEGT. The CDR3 sequence is 14 residues long. The CDR3 loop reads CASSEAGAWGKLFF. The DNA of the CDR3 is TGTGCCAGCAGTGAAGCGGGAGCGTGGGGAAAACTGTTTTTT.

This clonotype came up a few times. This rearrangement joins TRBV6-1 to TRBJ2-5; 9 positions match TRBD1. The V and J ends lost 7 bases and 4 bases, in that order; junction bases with no gene match: 10. This CDR3 is 15 amino acids long. CDR1 is MNHNS, CDR2 SASEGT, per germline. The CDR3 DNA follows: TGTGCCAGCACTAGAACAGGGGGCCGTGGAGAGACCCAGTACTTC. It is translated as CASTRTGGRGETQYF.

This clonotype was recorded a few times. The CDR3 reads CASSWGGREASYEQYF. DNA of the CDR3: TGTGCCAGCAGCTGGGGGGGGCGGGAGGCCTCCTACGAGCAGTACTTC. The rearrangement links TRBV5-6 to TRBJ2-7, with TRBD2 matching over 8 bases. This CDR3 comprises 16 residues. CDR1 SGHDT and CDR2 YYEEEE come from the germline V gene. V trimming: 3 bases; J trimming: 0 bases; junction bases outside the gene matches: 8. Full variable domain (outside the CDR3, taken from reference TRBV5-6 and TRBJ2-7): DAGVTQSPTHLIKTRGQQVTLRCSPKSGHDTVSWYQQALGQGPQFIFQYYEEEERQRGNFPDRFSGHQFPNYSSELNVNALLLGDSALYLCASSWGGREASYEQYFGPGTRLTVT.

The V call is TRBV24-1, the J call TRBJ2-7; TRBD1 matches 7 bases. This CDR3 contains 13 residues. Unmatched junction bases numbered 2, after V lost 2 bases and J lost 5 bases. The germline V gene has CDR1 KGHDR and CDR2 SFDVKD. Here the CDR3 reads CATSDSDRDEQYF. CDR3 coding DNA: TGTGCCACCAGTGATTCTGACAGGGACGAGCAGTACTTC.

The chain links TRBV18 to TRBJ2-7; D is undetermined. The CDR3 is 14 residues long. V was shortened by 3 bases and J by 3 bases, with 12 bases between the two germline ends. Germline V gene lookup returns CDR1 KGHSH and CDR2 LQKENI. The CDR3 DNA follows: TGTGCCAGCTCACCTGGACGGGCCGACTACGAGCAGTACTTC. Its protein is CASSPGRADYEQYF.

This clonotype has a count of ten or more. The chain is built from TRBV20-1 and TRBJ2-2, with 8 bases identical to TRBD1. CDR3 length equals 15 residues. V was pared by 5 bases and J by 7 bases, with 12 bases of the junction left unmatched. CDR1 DFQATT and CDR2 SNEGSKA come from the germline V gene (reference sequence). CDR3 in amino acids: CSADERTGINGELFF. CDR3 nucleotide sequence: TGCAGTGCTGACGAGAGGACAGGGATAAACGGGGAGCTGTTTTTT.

This clonotype was picked up a small number of times. V gene TRBV7-9 combines with J gene TRBJ1-2, with 8 bases that match TRBD1. The CDR3 totals 16 residues. Germline lookup yields CDR1 SEHNR and CDR2 FQNEAQ (reference sequence). Losses at the gene ends were 2 bases for V and 4 bases for J; bases not matched to a gene: 9. As DNA, the CDR3 is TGTGCCAGCAGCTTATCGGACAGGGCTTCTCCCTATGGCTACACCTTC. It translates to CASSLSDRASPYGYTF.

This clonotype was detected a few times. The chain employs TRBV5-1 and TRBJ2-1; 7 bases map to TRBD2. V shed 0 bases, J shed 4 bases, and the junction held 4 bases outside the gene matches. There are 15 residues in the CDR3. In germline, CDR1 is SGHRS, CDR2 YFSETQ. The CDR3: CASSLESGKYNEQFF. The CDR3 DNA follows: TGCGCCAGCAGCTTGGAAAGCGGGAAATACAATGAGCAGTTCTTC.

The J gene is TRBJ2-1, the V gene TRBV5-5; D could derive from TRBD1 or TRBD2 (5 bases each). V lost 6 bases to trimming and J lost 4 bases, with 14 bases between them. The CDR3 runs to 14 residues. CDR1 SGHKS and CDR2 YYEKEE come from the germline V gene (reference sequence). CDR3 DNA: TGTGCCAGCATCGGGACGGCCAGGTACAATGAGCAGTTCTTC. This gives the protein CASIGTARYNEQFF. Full variable domain (remainder filled in from reference TRBV5-5 and TRBJ2-1): DAGVTQSPTHLIKTRGQQVTLRCSPISGHKSVSWYQQVLGQGPQFIFQYYEKEERGRGNFPDRFSARQFPNYSSELNVNALLLGDSALYLCASIGTARYNEQFFGPGTRLTVL.

This clonotype was counted only a few times. The chain is built from TRBV29-1 and TRBJ1-3; D is ambiguous. CDR3 length: 14 residues. V lost 5 bases and J lost 0, with 11 bases in between. Germline values: CDR1 SQVTM, CDR2 ANQGSEA. This chain's CDR3 is CSVLEVNSGNTIYF. The CDR3 coding sequence is TGCAGCGTTCTAGAGGTAAACTCTGGAAACACCATATATTTT.